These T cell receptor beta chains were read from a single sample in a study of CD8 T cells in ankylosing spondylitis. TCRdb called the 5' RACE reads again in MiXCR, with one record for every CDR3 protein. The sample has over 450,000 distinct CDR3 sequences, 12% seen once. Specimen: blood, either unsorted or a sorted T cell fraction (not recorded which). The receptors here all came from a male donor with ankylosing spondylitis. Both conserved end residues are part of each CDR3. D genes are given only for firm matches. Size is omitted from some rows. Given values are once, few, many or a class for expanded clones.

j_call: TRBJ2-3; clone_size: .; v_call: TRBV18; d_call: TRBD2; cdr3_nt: TGTGCCAGCTCACCTTCCACTAGCGCATTTCGGGAAGATACGCAGTATTTT; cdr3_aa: CASSPSTSAFREDTQYF
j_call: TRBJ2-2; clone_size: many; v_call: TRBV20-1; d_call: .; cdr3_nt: TGCAGTGCTAGATCCGGGGTCTTTAACACCGGGGAGCTGTTTTTT; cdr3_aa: CSARSGVFNTGELFF
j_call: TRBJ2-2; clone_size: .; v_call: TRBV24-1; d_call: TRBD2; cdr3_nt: TGTGCCACCAGTGCTCCGACTAGCGGGAGACTCACCGGGGAGCTGTTTTTT; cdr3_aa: CATSAPTSGRLTGELFF
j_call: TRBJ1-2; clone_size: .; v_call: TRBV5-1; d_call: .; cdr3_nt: TGCGCCAGCAGCTCGACAGGACGCGGCTATGGCTACACCTTC; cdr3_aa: CASSSTGRGYGYTF
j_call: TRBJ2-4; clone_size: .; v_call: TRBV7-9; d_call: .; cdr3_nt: TGTGCCAGCAGCTTAATACCGGGGCCCCCCGACAAAAACATTCAGTACTTC; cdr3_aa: CASSLIPGPPDKNIQYF
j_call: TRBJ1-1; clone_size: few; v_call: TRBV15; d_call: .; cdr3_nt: TGTGCCACCAGCAGAGATCGAGCAGGGGCGGCTGAAGCTTTCTTT; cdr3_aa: CATSRDRAGAAEAFF
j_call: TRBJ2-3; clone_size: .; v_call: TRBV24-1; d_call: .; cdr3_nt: TGTGCCACCAGTGAGGCGGCTTCCCCCCGGGATACGCAGTATTTT; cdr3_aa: CATSEAASPRDTQYF
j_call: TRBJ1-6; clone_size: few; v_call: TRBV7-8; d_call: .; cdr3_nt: TGTGCCAGCAACCAGGGCTTTAATTCACCCCTCCACTTT; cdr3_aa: CASNQGFNSPLHF
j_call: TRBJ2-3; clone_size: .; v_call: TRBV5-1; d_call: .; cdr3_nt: TGCGCCAGCAGCTTGGAAGGAGGTTTTGGCACAGATACGCAGTATTTT; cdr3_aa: CASSLEGGFGTDTQYF
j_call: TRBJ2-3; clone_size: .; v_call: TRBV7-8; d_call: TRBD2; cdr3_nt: TGTGCCAGCAGCTTGACTAGCGGGGCCACAGATACGCAGTATTTT; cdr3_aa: CASSLTSGATDTQYF
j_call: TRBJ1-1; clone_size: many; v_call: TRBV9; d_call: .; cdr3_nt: TGTGCCAGCAGCACCCCCGGAGGGAGGACTGAAGCTTTCTTT; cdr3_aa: CASSTPGGRTEAFF
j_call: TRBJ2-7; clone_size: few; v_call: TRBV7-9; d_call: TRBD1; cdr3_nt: TGTGCCAGCAGCCGAGGAACGACAGGGGTTTCTGACGAGCAGTACTTC; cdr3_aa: CASSRGTTGVSDEQYF
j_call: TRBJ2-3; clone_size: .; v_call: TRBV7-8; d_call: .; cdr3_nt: TGTGCCAGCAGACGGGGCCCGGGGACGGCTAGCACAGATACGCAGTATTTT; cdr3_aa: CASRRGPGTASTDTQYF
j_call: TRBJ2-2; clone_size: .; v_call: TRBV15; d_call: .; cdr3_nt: TGTGCCACCAGCAAGTCTGACGGGAAACCCACCGGGGAGCTGTTTTTT; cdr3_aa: CATSKSDGKPTGELFF
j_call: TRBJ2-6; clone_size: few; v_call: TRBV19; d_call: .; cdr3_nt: TGTGCCAGTAGTATCGTCTCTGGGGCCAACGTCCTGACTTTC; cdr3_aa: CASSIVSGANVLTF
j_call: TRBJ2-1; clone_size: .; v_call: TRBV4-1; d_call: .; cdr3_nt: TGCGCCAGCAGCCAAGTACGGGACACCCGGGCGAAACAGGGGTTCTTC; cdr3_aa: CASSQVRDTRAKQGFF
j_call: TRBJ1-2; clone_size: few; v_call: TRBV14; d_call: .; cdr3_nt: TGTGCCAGCAGCCAAGATATTGTCAGGAACTATGGCTACACCTTC; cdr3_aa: CASSQDIVRNYGYTF
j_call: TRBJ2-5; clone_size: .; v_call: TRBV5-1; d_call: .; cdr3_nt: TGCGCCAGCAGCTTGGGACAGGGAGGCTCGGAGACCCAGTACTTC; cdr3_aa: CASSLGQGGSETQYF
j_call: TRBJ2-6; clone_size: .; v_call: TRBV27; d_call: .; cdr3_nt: TGTGCCAGCAAATTGCTTTCTGGGGCCAACGTCCTGACTTTC; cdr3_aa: CASKLLSGANVLTF
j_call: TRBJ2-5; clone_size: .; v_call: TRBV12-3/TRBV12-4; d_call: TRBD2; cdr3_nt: TGTGCCAGCAGCAAAGGGACTAGCGGCGGGGAGACCCAGTACTTC; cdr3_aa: CASSKGTSGGETQYF
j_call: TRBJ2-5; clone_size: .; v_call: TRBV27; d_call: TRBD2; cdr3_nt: TGTGCCAGCAGTCCGGGGGGATTCCAAGAGACCCAGTACTTC; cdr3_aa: CASSPGGFQETQYF
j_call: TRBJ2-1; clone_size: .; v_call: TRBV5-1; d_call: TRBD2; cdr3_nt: TGCGCCAGCAGCATGAGCGGGAGGGGGGTCAGTGAGCAGTTCTTC; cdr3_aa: CASSMSGRGVSEQFF
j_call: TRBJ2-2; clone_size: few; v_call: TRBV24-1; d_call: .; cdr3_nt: TGTGCCACCAGTGATTTACCGGGCTCGAACACCGGGGAGCTGTTTTTT; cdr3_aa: CATSDLPGSNTGELFF
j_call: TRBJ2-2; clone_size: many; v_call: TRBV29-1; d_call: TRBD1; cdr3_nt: TGCAGCGTTGAAGCCCAGGACAGGGCCAACACCGGGGAGCTGTTTTTT; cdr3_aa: CSVEAQDRANTGELFF
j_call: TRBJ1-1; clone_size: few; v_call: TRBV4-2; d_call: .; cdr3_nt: TGTGCCAGCAGCCACGAAGCCCAGAACACTGAAGCTTTCTTT; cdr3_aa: CASSHEAQNTEAFF
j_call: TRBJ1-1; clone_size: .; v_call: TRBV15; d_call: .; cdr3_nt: TGTGCCACCAGCAGAGACGGGTTCGAAGCTTTCTTT; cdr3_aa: CATSRDGFEAFF
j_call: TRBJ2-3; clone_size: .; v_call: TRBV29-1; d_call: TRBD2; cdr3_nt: TGCAGCGCCGTGGGACTAGCGGGGACCACAGATACGCAGTATTTT; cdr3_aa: CSAVGLAGTTDTQYF
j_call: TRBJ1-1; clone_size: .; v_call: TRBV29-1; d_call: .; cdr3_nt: TGCAGCGTTGGGCCCCTACCGAACACTGAAGCTTTCTTT; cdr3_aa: CSVGPLPNTEAFF
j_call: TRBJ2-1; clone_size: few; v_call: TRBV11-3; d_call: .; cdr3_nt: TGTGCCAGCAGCTTTGGGGAACGGTACAATGAGCAGTTCTTC; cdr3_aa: CASSFGERYNEQFF
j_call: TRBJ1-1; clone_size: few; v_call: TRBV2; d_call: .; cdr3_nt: TGTGCCAGCAATTACGGGGTGATGAACACTGAAGCTTTCTTT; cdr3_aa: CASNYGVMNTEAFF
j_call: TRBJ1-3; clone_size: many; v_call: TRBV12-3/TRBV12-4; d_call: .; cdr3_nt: TGTGCCAGCAGTTTGGGGGACCGTGGAAACACCATATATTTT; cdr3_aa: CASSLGDRGNTIYF
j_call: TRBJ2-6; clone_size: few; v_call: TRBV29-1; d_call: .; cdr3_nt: TGCAGCGTTGGAGAGGGTGCTGGGGCCAACGTCCTGACTTTC; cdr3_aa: CSVGEGAGANVLTF
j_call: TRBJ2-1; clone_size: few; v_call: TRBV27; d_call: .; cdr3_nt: TGTGCCAGCACCGACTTGAGTGAGCAGTTCTTC; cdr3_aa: CASTDLSEQFF
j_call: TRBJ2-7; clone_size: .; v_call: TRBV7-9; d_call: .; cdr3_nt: TGTGCCAGCAGCTTAGCCAGGACAAACGAGCAGTACTTC; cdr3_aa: CASSLARTNEQYF
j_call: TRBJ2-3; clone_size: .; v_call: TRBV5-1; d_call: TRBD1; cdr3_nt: TGCGCCAGCAGCCCCGGGACAGAATGGACAGATACGCAGTATTTT; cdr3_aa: CASSPGTEWTDTQYF
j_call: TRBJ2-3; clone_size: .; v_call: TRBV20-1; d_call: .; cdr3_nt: TGCAGTGCTAGCGGACAGGGAGGAATAGCGGGAGCCTGGGATACGCAGTATTTT; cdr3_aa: CSASGQGGIAGAWDTQYF
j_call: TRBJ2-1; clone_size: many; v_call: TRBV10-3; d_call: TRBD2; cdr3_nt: TGTGCCATCAGTGACCATACTAGCGGGAGGGACAATGAGCAGTTCTTC; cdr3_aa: CAISDHTSGRDNEQFF
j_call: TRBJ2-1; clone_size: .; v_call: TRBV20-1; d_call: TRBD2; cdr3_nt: TGCAGTGCTAGAGATCACAAGGCTAGCGGTAGGCATGAGCAGTTCTTC; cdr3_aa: CSARDHKASGRHEQFF
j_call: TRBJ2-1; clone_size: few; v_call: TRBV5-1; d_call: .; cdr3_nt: TGCGCCAGCAGCTTCCTAGCTCAAGTCGATGAGCAGTTCTTC; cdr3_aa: CASSFLAQVDEQFF
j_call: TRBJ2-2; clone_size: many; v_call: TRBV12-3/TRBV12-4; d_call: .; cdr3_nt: TGTGCCAGCAGTCGTGGGGTCACCGGGGAGCTGTTTTTT; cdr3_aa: CASSRGVTGELFF
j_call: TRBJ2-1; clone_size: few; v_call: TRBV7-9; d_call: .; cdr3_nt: TGTGCCAGCAGCTTAGTGGAGGGTACGCAGTTCTTC; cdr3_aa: CASSLVEGTQFF
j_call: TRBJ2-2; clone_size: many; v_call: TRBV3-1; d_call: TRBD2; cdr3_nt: TGTGCCAGCAGCCGGCGGGAGGGCCTCACCGGGGAGCTGTTTTTT; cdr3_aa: CASSRREGLTGELFF
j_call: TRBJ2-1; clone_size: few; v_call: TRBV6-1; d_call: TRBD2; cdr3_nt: TGTGCCAGCGGGTCTAGCGGGAGTAGCGATGAGCAGTTCTTC; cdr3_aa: CASGSSGSSDEQFF
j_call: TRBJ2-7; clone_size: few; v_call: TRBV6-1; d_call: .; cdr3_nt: TGTGCCAGCATTGGAACGGGGCTGTACGAGCAGTACTTC; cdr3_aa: CASIGTGLYEQYF
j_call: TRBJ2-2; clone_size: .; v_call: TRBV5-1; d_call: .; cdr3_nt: TGCGCCAGCAGCTTGGGTTCAGGAGTGCAAGGAGGGGAGCTGTTTTTT; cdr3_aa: CASSLGSGVQGGELFF
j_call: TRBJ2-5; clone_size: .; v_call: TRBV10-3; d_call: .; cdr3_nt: TGTGCCATCAGTGAGTTCGGGGCGGCGGAGACCCAGTACTTC; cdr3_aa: CAISEFGAAETQYF
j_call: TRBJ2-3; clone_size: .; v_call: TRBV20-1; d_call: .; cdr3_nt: TGCAGTGCTAGAGAGGAGACTATAACAGATACGCAGTATTTT; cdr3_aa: CSAREETITDTQYF
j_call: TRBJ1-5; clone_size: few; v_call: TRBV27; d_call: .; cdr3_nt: TGTGCCAGCAGTCCCCTTAAGCTCAGGGGCTACCAACCCGGCCAGCCCCAGCATTTT; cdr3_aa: CASSPLKLRGYQPGQPQHF
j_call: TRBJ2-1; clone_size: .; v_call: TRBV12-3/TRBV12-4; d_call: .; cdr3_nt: TGTGCCAGCAGTTTAGGGCAGGGGGACTGGGGTGAGCAGTTCTTC; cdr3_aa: CASSLGQGDWGEQFF
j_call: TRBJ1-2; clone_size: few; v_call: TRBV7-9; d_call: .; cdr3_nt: TGTGCCAGCAGTCCCTCCCTAATTTCTAACTATGGCTACACCTTC; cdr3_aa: CASSPSLISNYGYTF
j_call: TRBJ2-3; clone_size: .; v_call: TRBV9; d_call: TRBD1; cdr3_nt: TGTGCCAGCAGCCCTGGACAGGAAGATACGCAGTATTTT; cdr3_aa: CASSPGQEDTQYF
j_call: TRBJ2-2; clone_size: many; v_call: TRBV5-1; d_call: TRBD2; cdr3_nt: TGCGCCAGCAGCCCGGATAGCGGGACGACCGGGGAGCTGTTTTTT; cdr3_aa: CASSPDSGTTGELFF
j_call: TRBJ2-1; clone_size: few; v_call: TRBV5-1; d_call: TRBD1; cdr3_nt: TGCGCCAGCAGGGGACAGGGGGCAGGAGGTGAGCAGTTCTTC; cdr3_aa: CASRGQGAGGEQFF
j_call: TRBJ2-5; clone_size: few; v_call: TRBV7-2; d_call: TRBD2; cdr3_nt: TGTGCCAGCAGCTCACAACTAGCGGAAGAGACCCAGTACTTC; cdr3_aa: CASSSQLAEETQYF
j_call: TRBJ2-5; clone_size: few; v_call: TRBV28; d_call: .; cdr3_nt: TGTGCCAGCAGTTTCTCTTCAGCGGGCTGGAAGACCCAGTACTTC; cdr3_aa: CASSFSSAGWKTQYF
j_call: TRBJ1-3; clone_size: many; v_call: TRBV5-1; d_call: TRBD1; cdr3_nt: TGCGCCAGCACCACAGGGGATTCTGGAAACACCATATATTTT; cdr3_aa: CASTTGDSGNTIYF
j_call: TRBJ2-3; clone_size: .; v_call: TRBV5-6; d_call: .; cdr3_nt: TGTGCCAGCTCAAGAACCGGGCACCACACAGATACGCAGTATTTT; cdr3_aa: CASSRTGHHTDTQYF
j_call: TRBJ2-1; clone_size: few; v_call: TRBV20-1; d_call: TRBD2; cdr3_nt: TGCAGTGCTAGTCTAGCGGGAGATGGGTACAATGAGCAGTTCTTC; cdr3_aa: CSASLAGDGYNEQFF
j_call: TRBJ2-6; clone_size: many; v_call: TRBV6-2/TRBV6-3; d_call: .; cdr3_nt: TGTGCCAGCACCAACAAAGAAGGCAGACACTCTGGGGCCAACGTCCTGACTTTC; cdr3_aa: CASTNKEGRHSGANVLTF